This T cell receptor beta chain was observed in a study of Ad26.COV2.S vaccination and SARS-CoV-2 variants. At the level of the study: Donor got 5x10^10 or 1x10^11 viral particles of Ad26.COV2.S.

Sample treatment: some 19 received Ad26.COV2.S at low or high dose, single or two shots; five or six received placebo; per-sample allocation not given. The samples date from day 63 after the first vaccine or placebo injection. A Boston donor was an adult aged 18-55 years. Wuhan-strain SARS-CoV-2 spike was expressed by the Ad26 vector that made up the vaccine. The CDR3 extends over 17 amino acids. Germline V CDR1 and CDR2: ENHRY, SYGVKD. J gave up 2 bases and V 7 bases, and 9 bases lay outside the gene matches. Data came from immunoSEQ multiplex PCR; TCRdb stores just in-frame clones and leaves some out. This sample has hundreds of thousands of clones, with approximately 81% found just once. Remarks on this clone: Its antigen is still unknown.

Findings and limits, study-wide: TCR breadth and depth estimates may have understated total T cell responses.

V and J are TRBV10-3 and TRBJ2-1, with 12 nucleotides matching TRBD1. This sequence originates from a person between 18 and 59 years old who received the Ad26.COV2.S COVID-19 vaccine or a placebo. The material was peripheral blood, obtained in a trial of Ad26.COV2.S vaccine versus placebo. The CDR3 here is CAITGTGGKRAYNEQFF. The DNA for the CDR3 is TGTGCCATCACTGGGACAGGGGGCAAGCGAGCCTACAATGAGCAGTTCTTC.